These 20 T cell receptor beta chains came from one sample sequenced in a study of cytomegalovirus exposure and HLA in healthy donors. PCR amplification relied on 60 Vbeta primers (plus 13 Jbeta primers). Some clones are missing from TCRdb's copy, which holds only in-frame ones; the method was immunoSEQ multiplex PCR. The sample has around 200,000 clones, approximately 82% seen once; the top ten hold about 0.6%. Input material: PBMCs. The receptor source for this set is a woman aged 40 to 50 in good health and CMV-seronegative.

The CDR3 DNA is TGTGCCAGCTTCGTCGGGGACAGGAGGCCCGGGGAGCTGTTTTTT. It specifies CASFVGDRRPGELFF. The chain is built from TRBV28 and TRBJ2-2; TRBD1 agrees at 8 bases. Trimming at V came to 8 bases and at J to 6 bases, leaving 11 bases not matched to a gene. CDR1 MDHEN and CDR2 SYDVKM come from the germline V gene. The CDR3 spans 15 residues.

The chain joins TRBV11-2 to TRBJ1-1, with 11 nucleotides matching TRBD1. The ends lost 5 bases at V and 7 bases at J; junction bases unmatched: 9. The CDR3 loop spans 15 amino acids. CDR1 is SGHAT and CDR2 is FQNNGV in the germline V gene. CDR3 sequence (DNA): TGTGCCAGCAGCACCGGGACAGGGGGATCGGGTGAAGCTTTCTTT. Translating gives CASSTGTGGSGEAFF.

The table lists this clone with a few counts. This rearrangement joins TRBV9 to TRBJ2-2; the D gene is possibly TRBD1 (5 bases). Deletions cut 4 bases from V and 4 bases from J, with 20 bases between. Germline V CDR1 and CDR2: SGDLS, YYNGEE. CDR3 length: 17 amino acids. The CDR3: CASSPQSGTGPTGELFF. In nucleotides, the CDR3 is TGTGCCAGCAGCCCCCAATCAGGAACAGGCCCCACCGGGGAGCTGTTTTTT.

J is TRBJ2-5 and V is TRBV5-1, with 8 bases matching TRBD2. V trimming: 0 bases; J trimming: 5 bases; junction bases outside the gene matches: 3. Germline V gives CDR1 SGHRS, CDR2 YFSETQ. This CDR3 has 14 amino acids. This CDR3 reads CASSLGTSRETQYF. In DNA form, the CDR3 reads TGCGCCAGCAGCTTGGGGACTAGCCGGGAGACCCAGTACTTC.

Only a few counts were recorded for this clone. The CDR3 nucleotides are TGTGCCAGCAGCCAATCCGGGACAGGGGGCGGTGATTCACCCCTCCACTTT. Encoded protein: CASSQSGTGGGDSPLHF. The rearrangement links TRBV4-2 to TRBJ1-6, with 12 bases aligning to TRBD1. From germline, CDR1 is LGHNA and CDR2 YNFKEQ. The CDR3 is 17 amino acids. Trimming took 2 bases from V and 8 from J; bases not matched to a gene: 7.

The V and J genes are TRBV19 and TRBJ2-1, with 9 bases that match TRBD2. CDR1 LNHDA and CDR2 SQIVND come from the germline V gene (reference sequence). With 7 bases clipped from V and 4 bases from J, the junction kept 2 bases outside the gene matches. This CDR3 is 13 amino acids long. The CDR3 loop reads CASKRGEYNEQFF. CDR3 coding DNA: TGTGCCAGTAAGCGGGGGGAGTACAATGAGCAGTTCTTC.

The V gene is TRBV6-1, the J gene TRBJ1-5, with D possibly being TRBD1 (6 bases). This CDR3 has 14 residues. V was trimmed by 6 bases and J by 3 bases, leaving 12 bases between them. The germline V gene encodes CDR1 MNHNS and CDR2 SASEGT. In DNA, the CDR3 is TGTGCCAGCAGCTCCGGACAGATCAATCAGCCCCAGCATTTT. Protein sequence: CASSSGQINQPQHF.

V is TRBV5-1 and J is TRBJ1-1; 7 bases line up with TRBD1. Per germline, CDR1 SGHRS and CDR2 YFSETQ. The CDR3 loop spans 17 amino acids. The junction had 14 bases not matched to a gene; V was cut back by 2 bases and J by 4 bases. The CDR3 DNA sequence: TGCGCCAGCAGCTTCGAACCGACAGGGACGAAGGGCACTGAAGCTTTCTTT. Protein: CASSFEPTGTKGTEAFF.

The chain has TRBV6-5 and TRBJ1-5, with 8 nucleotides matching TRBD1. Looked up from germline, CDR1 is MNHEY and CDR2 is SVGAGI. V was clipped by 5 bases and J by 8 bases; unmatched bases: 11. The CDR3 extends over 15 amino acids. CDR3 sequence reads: CASSVHGQGSEPQHF. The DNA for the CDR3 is TGTGCCAGCAGTGTACACGGACAGGGTTCTGAGCCCCAGCATTTT.

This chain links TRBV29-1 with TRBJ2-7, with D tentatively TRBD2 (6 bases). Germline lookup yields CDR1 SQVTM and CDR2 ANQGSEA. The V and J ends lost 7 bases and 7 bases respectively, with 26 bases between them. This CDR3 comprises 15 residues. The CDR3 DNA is TGCAGCGCAGCCGGTAGGGGACTCGGAGGGGAGGAGCAGTACTTC. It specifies CSAAGRGLGGEEQYF.

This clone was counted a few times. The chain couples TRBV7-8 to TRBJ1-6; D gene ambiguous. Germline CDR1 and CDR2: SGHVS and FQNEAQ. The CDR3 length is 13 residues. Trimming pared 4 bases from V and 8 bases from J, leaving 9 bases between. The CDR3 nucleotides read TGTGCCAGCAGCTGGCGAGACTATTCACCCCTCCACTTT. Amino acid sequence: CASSWRDYSPLHF.

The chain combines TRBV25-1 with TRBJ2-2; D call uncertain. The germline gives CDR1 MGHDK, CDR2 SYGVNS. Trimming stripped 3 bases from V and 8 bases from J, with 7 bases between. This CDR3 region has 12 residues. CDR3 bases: TGTGCCAGCAGTGACCTCTCTGGGGAGCTGTTTTTT. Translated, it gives CASSDLSGELFF.

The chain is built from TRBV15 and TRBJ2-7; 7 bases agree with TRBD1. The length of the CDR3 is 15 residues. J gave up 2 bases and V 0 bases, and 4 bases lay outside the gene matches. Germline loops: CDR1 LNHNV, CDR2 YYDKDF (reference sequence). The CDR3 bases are TGTGCCACCAGCAGAGATGGGGACAGACCCTACGAGCAGTACTTC. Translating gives CATSRDGDRPYEQYF.

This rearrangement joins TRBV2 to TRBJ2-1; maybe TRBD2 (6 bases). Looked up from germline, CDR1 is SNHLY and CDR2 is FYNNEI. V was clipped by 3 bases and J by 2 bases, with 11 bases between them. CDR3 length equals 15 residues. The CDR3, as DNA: TGTGCCAGCAGTGACACCGGGGGACCCTACAATGAGCAGTTCTTC. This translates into CASSDTGGPYNEQFF.

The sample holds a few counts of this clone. CDR3 bases: TGTGCCAGCAGCCGAGCCTTAGCCTCTGCGGAGCTGTTTTTT. This codes for CASSRALASAELFF. This chain joins TRBV7-2 and TRBJ2-2; no firm D call. The CDR3 contains 14 residues. CDR1 and CDR2 from the germline V gene are SGHTA and FQGNSA. The V gene lost 5 bases and the J gene lost 10 bases, with 17 bases spanning the gap.

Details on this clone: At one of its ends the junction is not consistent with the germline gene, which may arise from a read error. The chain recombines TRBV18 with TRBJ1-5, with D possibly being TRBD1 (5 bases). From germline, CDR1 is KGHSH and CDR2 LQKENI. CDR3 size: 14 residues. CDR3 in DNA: TGTGCCGGCTCCCCCCCGGGCAGGGATCAGCCCCAGCATTTT. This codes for CAGSPPGRDQPQHF.

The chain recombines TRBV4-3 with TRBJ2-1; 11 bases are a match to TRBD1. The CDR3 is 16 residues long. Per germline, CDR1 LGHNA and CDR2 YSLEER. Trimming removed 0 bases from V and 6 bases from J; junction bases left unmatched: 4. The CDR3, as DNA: TGCGCCAGCAGCCAAGACTGGGGACAGGGGGGCAATGAGCAGTTCTTC. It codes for CASSQDWGQGGNEQFF.

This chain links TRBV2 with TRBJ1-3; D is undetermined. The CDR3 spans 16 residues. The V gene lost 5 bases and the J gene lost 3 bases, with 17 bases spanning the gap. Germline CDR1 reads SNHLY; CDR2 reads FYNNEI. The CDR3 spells CASSPWMSRFGNTIYF. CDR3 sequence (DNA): TGTGCCAGCAGTCCCTGGATGTCGAGGTTTGGAAACACCATATATTTT.

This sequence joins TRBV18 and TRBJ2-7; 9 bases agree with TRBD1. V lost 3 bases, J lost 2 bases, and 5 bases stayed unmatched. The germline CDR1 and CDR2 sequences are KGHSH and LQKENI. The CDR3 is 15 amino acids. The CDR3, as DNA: TGTGCCAGCTCACCGAGGACAGGGGCAACCTACGAGCAGTACTTC. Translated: CASSPRTGATYEQYF.

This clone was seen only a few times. In DNA, the CDR3 is TGCGCCAGCAAACTACAGGGGTACACTGAAGCTTTCTTT. This encodes CASKLQGYTEAFF. The chain employs TRBV5-1 and TRBJ1-1, with 7 positions matching TRBD1. Germline values: CDR1 SGHRS, CDR2 YFSETQ. The CDR3 is 13 amino acids. V dropped 6 bases and J dropped 3; count of bases not matched to a gene: 5.